The entry that follows covers one TCR beta chain sequence. Read data end 3 residues before the CDR3 end; the end is taken from the germline J gene. These data are taken from a study of T cells in women clearing cervical HPV infection. Study context: Controls' single incident HPV16 infection cleared within 12 months without precancer.

Measured with immunoSEQ multiplex PCR; TCRdb has only the in-frame clones, and not every one. The sample data list roughly 37,000 clones. The CDR3 has 19 residues. In germline, CDR1 is GTSNPN, CDR2 SVGIG (reference sequence). This clonotype was obtained from a woman between 18 and 70 years old with a cervical HPV16 infection that either progressed to CIN3+ or cleared (not recorded which). The source material was blood buffy coat. J is TRBJ2-3 and V is TRBV30; 9 nucleotides match TRBD1. Incomplete CDR3 DNA: TGTGCCTGGAGTAGCCGAGACAGGGGGTTGTTATCCGTCCAAGAGACG. It codes for CAWSSRDRGLLSVQET. The full-length CDR3 reads as CAWSSRDRGLLSVQETQYF.